These T cell receptor beta chains were read from a single sample in a study of blood T cell repertoires in COVID-19. Assay: immunoSEQ multiplex PCR; the TCRdb copy retains only in-frame clones and omits some. The sample gives roughly 190,000 clones, less than 90% of which show up once; around 1.1% is in the top ten. Sequenced input: peripheral blood. The receptors were sampled from a man aged 25-45 years with acute or convalescent COVID-19. Both conserved end residues are part of each CDR3. D genes are given only for firm matches. Rows may omit the clone size; those that give it use once, few, many or a size class.

CDR3 length,V gene,D gene,clone size,J gene,CDR3 DNA,CDR3 protein
12,TRBV3-1/TRBV3-2,NA,NA,TRBJ1-1,TGTGCCAGCAGCGTCCCCAGGGGTCAGGCTTTCTTT,CASSVPRGQAFF
13,TRBV28,TRBD1,NA,TRBJ2-5,TGTGCCAGCAGTGAGGACAGGGTAGAGACCCAGTACTTC,CASSEDRVETQYF
13,TRBV6-5,TRBD1,NA,TRBJ2-7,TGTGCCAGCAGTTGGGACAGCAACTACGAGCAGTACTTC,CASSWDSNYEQYF
15,TRBV28,NA,NA,TRBJ1-1,TGTGCCAGCAGTTTAGCGGGCTCATCAGCCGGTGAAGCTTTCTTT,CASSLAGSSAGEAFF
13,TRBV6-5,TRBD1,NA,TRBJ2-7,TGTGCCAGCAGTCGCCGGGACAGCTACGAGCAGTACTTC,CASSRRDSYEQYF
16,TRBV23-1,TRBD1,NA,TRBJ2-6,TGCGCCAGCAGTCAAGGGGACAGTAGGAGGGCCAACGTCCTGACTTTC,CASSQGDSRRANVLTF
14,TRBV30,TRBD1,NA,TRBJ1-3,TGTGCCTCGTTAGGACAGGCGGGGAGAAACACCATATATTTT,CASLGQAGRNTIYF
13,TRBV21-1,NA,NA,TRBJ2-5,TGTGCCAGCAGCAAAGTCAGGCAAGAGACCCAGTACTTC,CASSKVRQETQYF
13,TRBV20-1,NA,NA,TRBJ2-7,TGCAGTGCTAGTTCCCCCTCCTCCTACGAGCAGTACTTC,CSASSPSSYEQYF
15,TRBV3-1/TRBV3-2,TRBD1,NA,TRBJ1-1,TGTGCCAGCAGCCTAAACAGGGGGCGTGGGTCTGAAGCTTTCTTT,CASSLNRGRGSEAFF
13,TRBV30,NA,few,TRBJ1-3,TGTGCCTGGAACAGACGCTCTGGAAACACCATATATTTT,CAWNRRSGNTIYF
14,TRBV28,NA,NA,TRBJ1-2,TGTGCCAGCAGACCTTCAGGGGTTAACTATGGCTACACCTTC,CASRPSGVNYGYTF
14,TRBV4-1,NA,NA,TRBJ2-3,TGCGCCAGCAGCCAAGAGCTTAGCTCAGATACGCAGTATTTT,CASSQELSSDTQYF
14,TRBV7-9,TRBD1,NA,TRBJ1-4,TGTGCCAGCAGCCAATCGGGACAGAATGAAAAACTGTTTTTT,CASSQSGQNEKLFF
17,TRBV6-1,NA,NA,TRBJ2-1,TGTGCCAGCAGTGAAATATTCGGAGGGTCAACATACAATGAGCAGTTCTTC,CASSEIFGGSTYNEQFF
14,TRBV19,NA,NA,TRBJ1-5,TGTGCCAGTAGTATAGGTCGGAGAAATCAGCCCCAGCATTTT,CASSIGRRNQPQHF
15,TRBV5-1,TRBD1,once,TRBJ2-7,TGCGCCAGCAGCGTTCCGGGACAGGGCTCCTACGAGCAGTACTTC,CASSVPGQGSYEQYF
15,TRBV6-5,NA,NA,TRBJ1-2,TGTGCCAGCAGTCGACCCCCCCCAGGGGTTAGAGGCTACACCTTC,CASSRPPPGVRGYTF
14,TRBV18,NA,NA,TRBJ1-6,TGTGCCAGCTCACCAGCGGCGCGGAATTCACCCCTCCACTTT,CASSPAARNSPLHF
15,TRBV18,TRBD2,NA,TRBJ2-5,TGTGCCAGCTCACCTTTCGGGGGGGCTCAAGAGACCCAGTACTTC,CASSPFGGAQETQYF
17,TRBV18,NA,NA,TRBJ2-1,TGTGCCAGCTCAGTTCGGGGCCGGACTAAACCCTTTGGTGAGCAGTTCTTC,CASSVRGRTKPFGEQFF
16,TRBV18,NA,NA,TRBJ1-4,TGTGCCAGCTCATCTGACAGTCCCGAGACTAATGAAAAACTGTTTTTT,CASSSDSPETNEKLFF
14,TRBV5-1,NA,NA,TRBJ2-7,TGCGCCAGCAGCTACCGGGCCCCGGACAACGAGCAGTACTTC,CASSYRAPDNEQYF
17,TRBV7-9,TRBD2,NA,TRBJ2-1,TGTGCCAGCAGCCAGATTACCGGGACTAGTTCCTACAATGAGCAGTTCTTC,CASSQITGTSSYNEQFF
14,TRBV24-1,TRBD1,NA,TRBJ2-5,TGTGCCACCAGAGGGACAGGGAGCCAAGAGACCCAGTACTTC,CATRGTGSQETQYF
18,TRBV11-2,TRBD2,NA,TRBJ2-1,TGTGCCAGCTCCTCTCGCGGGGGGGCTAGCGGGAGGGTGGATGAGCAGTTCTTC,CASSSRGGASGRVDEQFF
15,TRBV5-1,NA,NA,TRBJ1-6,TGCGCCAGCAGCTTGGGCAGCTCCTATAATTCACCCCTCCACTTT,CASSLGSSYNSPLHF
17,TRBV4-1,NA,once,TRBJ2-3,TGCGCCAGCAGCCAATGGAGGGACTCCCCTAGCACAGATACGCAGTATTTT,CASSQWRDSPSTDTQYF
17,TRBV3-1/TRBV3-2,TRBD2,NA,TRBJ2-7,TGTGCCAGCAGCCAAGGGGGACTAGCGGGGGGTTCCTACGAGCAGTACTTC,CASSQGGLAGGSYEQYF
16,TRBV28,NA,once,TRBJ1-5,TGTGCCAGCAGTTCCAATGTGAGGGGGTTCAATCAGCCCCAGCATTTT,CASSSNVRGFNQPQHF
18,TRBV5-1,TRBD1,NA,TRBJ2-1,TGCGCCAGCAGCGGGGGATCAACCGGGACAGCCTCCTACAATGAGCAGTTCTTC,CASSGGSTGTASYNEQFF
13,TRBV24-1,TRBD2,NA,TRBJ2-7,TGTGCCACCAGTTCTAGCGGCGCCTACGAGCAGTACTTC,CATSSSGAYEQYF
15,TRBV28,TRBD1,NA,TRBJ1-1,TGTGCCAGCAGTTTATGGACAGGGGGAAAAACTGAAGCTTTCTTT,CASSLWTGGKTEAFF
15,TRBV5-1,NA,few,TRBJ2-7,TGCGCCAGCAGCTTGACGGGAGAACCCACCTACGAGCAGTACTTC,CASSLTGEPTYEQYF
13,TRBV27,NA,NA,TRBJ2-7,TGTGCCAGCAGTCCGCCCAGGGGCCACGAGCAGTACTTC,CASSPPRGHEQYF
15,TRBV2,NA,few,TRBJ1-1,TGTGCCGGGGCTTTAGGACAGCGGACGAACACTGAAGCTTTCTTT,CAGALGQRTNTEAFF
16,TRBV30,NA,NA,TRBJ1-4,TGTGCCTGGAGTGTAATGGGGGCCACAACTAATGAAAAACTGTTTTTT,CAWSVMGATTNEKLFF
13,TRBV9,NA,NA,TRBJ2-3,TGTGCCAGCAGCGTATTACTGACAGATACGCAGTATTTT,CASSVLLTDTQYF
14,TRBV11-3,NA,NA,TRBJ2-1,TGTGCCAGCAGCCCCAAGGACAGTCCGAATGAGCAGTTCTTC,CASSPKDSPNEQFF
15,TRBV25-1,TRBD2,NA,TRBJ2-7,TGTGCCAGCAGTGGACAAACTAGCGGGGGGGCCGAGCAGTACTTC,CASSGQTSGGAEQYF
15,TRBV7-7,TRBD1,NA,TRBJ2-2,TGTGCTAGCAGCCCCGGGACAGGGGGCACCGGGGAGCTGTTTTTT,CASSPGTGGTGELFF
16,TRBV28,NA,NA,TRBJ1-6,TGTGCCAGCAGACAACCGATCGGACAGACTAATTCACCCCTCCACTTT,CASRQPIGQTNSPLHF
14,TRBV5-1,NA,NA,TRBJ1-3,TGCGCCAGCAGCTCCGGGGAACCCGGAAACACCATATATTTT,CASSSGEPGNTIYF
14,TRBV19,NA,NA,TRBJ2-7,TGTGCCAGTAGTATCGGAGAGCAGGGCTACGAGCAGTACTTC,CASSIGEQGYEQYF
14,TRBV27,NA,NA,TRBJ1-2,TGTGCCAGCAGTTTTGCGGAAAAATGGTATGGCTACACCTTC,CASSFAEKWYGYTF
13,TRBV11-1,NA,NA,TRBJ2-3,TGTGCCAGCAGCCAACAGCGGAAAGATACGCAGTATTTT,CASSQQRKDTQYF
15,TRBV3-1/TRBV3-2,NA,NA,TRBJ2-1,TGTGCCAGCAGCCAAGAGATAGCCTTCTACAATGAGCAGTTCTTC,CASSQEIAFYNEQFF
14,TRBV6-5,NA,once,TRBJ1-4,TGTGCCAGCAGTTACGGGGGGGCAGGAGAAAAACTGTTTTTT,CASSYGGAGEKLFF
16,TRBV7-9,NA,NA,TRBJ1-2,TGTGCCAGCAGCTTCGGGGGGCCCGATTTTTCTTATGGCTACACCTTC,CASSFGGPDFSYGYTF
18,TRBV4-1,TRBD1,NA,TRBJ1-1,TGCGCCAGCAGCCAAGATTGGGACAGGGACCTACGGAACACTGAAGCTTTCTTT,CASSQDWDRDLRNTEAFF
15,TRBV6-5,TRBD1,NA,TRBJ2-2,TGTGCCAGCAGTTGGGGACAGGGAAACACCGGGGAGCTGTTTTTT,CASSWGQGNTGELFF
15,TRBV6-1,TRBD1,NA,TRBJ2-5,TGTGCCAGCAGTGAGGGACAGGGGCGAGTAAAGACCCAGTACTTC,CASSEGQGRVKTQYF
15,TRBV5-6,TRBD1,NA,TRBJ1-6,TGTGCCAGCAGCCGTTTGACAGGGAATAATTCACCCCTCCACTTT,CASSRLTGNNSPLHF
15,TRBV7-9,TRBD1,NA,TRBJ1-6,TGTGCCAGCAGCATAACCCGGGACAGGGGTTCACCCCTCCACTTT,CASSITRDRGSPLHF
14,TRBV4-2,NA,NA,TRBJ1-5,TGTGCCAGCAGCCAAGGAGGGAGCAATCAGCCCCAGCATTTT,CASSQGGSNQPQHF